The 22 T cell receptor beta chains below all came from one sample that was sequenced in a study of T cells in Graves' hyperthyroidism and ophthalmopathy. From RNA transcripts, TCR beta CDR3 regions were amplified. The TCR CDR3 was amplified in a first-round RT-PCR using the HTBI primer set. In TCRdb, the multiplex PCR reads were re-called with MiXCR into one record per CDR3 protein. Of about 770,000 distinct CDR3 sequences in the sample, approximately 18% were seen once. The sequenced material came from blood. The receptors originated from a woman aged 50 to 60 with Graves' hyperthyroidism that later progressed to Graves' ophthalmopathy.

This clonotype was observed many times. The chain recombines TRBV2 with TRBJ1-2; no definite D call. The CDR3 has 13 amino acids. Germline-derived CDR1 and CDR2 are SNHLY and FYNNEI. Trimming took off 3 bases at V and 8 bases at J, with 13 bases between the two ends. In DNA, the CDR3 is TGTGCCAGCAGTGACGGGCTCCGGCGAGGCTACACCTTC. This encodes CASSDGLRRGYTF.

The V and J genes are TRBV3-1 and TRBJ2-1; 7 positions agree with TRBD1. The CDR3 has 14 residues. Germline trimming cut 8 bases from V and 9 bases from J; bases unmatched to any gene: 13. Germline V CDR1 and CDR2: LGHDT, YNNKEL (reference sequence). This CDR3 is CASEETGWMGEQFF. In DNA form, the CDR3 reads TGTGCCAGCGAGGAGACAGGGTGGATGGGTGAGCAGTTCTTC.

As DNA, the CDR3 is TGTGCCAGCAGTGATAACAGGGGGCGCGGAGCCGGGGAGCTGTTTTTT. Translating gives CASSDNRGRGAGELFF. The V call is TRBV6-1, the J call TRBJ2-2, with TRBD1 identical over 9 bases. Germline lookup yields CDR1 MNHNS and CDR2 SASEGT. V was pared by 3 bases and J by 6 bases, with 8 bases of the junction left unmatched. CDR3 length equals 16 residues.

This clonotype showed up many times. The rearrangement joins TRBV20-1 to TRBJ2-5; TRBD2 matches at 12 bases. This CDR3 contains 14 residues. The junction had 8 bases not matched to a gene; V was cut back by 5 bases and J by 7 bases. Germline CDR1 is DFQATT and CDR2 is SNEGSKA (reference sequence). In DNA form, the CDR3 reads TGCAGTGCTGGTAGGACTAGCGGGGCGGCGACCCAGTACTTC. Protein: CSAGRTSGAATQYF.

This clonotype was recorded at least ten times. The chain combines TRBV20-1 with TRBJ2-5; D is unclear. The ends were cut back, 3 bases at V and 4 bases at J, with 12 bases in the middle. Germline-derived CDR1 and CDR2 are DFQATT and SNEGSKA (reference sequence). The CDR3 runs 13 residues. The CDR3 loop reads CSASVFGGETQYF. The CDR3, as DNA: TGCAGTGCTAGTGTGTTTGGTGGAGAGACCCAGTACTTC.

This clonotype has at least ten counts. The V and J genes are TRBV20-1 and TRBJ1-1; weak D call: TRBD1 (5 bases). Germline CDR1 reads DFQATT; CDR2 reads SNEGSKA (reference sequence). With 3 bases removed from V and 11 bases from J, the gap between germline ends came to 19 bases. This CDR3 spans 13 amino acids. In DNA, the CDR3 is TGCAGTGCTAGGCTGGACAATCTCATCGGCGCTTTCTTT. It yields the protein CSARLDNLIGAFF.

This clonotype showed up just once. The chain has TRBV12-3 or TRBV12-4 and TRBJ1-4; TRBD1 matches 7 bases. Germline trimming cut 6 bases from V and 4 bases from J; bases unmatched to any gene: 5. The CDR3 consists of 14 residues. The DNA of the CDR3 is TGTGCCAGCAGCAAGACAGGGAGTAATGAAAAACTGTTTTTT. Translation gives CASSKTGSNEKLFF.

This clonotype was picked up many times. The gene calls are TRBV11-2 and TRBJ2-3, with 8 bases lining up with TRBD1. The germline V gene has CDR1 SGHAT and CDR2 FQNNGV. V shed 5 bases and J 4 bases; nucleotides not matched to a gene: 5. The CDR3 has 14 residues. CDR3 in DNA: TGTGCCAGCAGCGACAGGGGAAGGGCAGATACGCAGTATTTT. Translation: CASSDRGRADTQYF.

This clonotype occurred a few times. In DNA, the CDR3 is TGTGCCAGCAGCCCGCGGACTAGCGGGGGAGGGGTAGCCAAAAACATTCAGTACTTC. Translating gives CASSPRTSGGGVAKNIQYF. J is TRBJ2-4 and V is TRBV7-6; 13 nucleotides agree with TRBD2. Trimming at V came to 5 bases and at J to 0 bases, leaving 10 bases not matched to a gene. The CDR3 has 19 amino acids. Germline-derived CDR1 and CDR2 are SGHVS and FNYEAQ. Full variable domain (outside the CDR3, taken from reference TRBV7-6 and TRBJ2-4): GAGVSQSPRYKVTKRGQDVALRCDPISGHVSLYWYRQALGQGPEFLTYFNYEAQQDKSGLPNDRFSAERPEGSISTLTIQRTEQRDSAMYRCASSPRTSGGGVAKNIQYFGAGTRLSVL.

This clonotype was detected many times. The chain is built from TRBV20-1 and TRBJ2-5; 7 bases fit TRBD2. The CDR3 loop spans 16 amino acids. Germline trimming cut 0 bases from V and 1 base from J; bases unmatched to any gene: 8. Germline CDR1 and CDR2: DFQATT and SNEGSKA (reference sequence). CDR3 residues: CSARDLVGGGQETQYF. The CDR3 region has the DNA TGCAGTGCTAGAGATCTTGTTGGGGGGGGCCAAGAGACCCAGTACTTC.

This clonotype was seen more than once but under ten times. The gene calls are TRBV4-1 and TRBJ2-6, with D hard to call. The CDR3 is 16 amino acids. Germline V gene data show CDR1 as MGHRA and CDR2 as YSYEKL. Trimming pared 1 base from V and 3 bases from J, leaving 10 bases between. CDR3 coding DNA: TGCGCCAGCAGCCAAGGGGTTAGGAGTGGGGCCAACGTCCTGACTTTC. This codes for CASSQGVRSGANVLTF.

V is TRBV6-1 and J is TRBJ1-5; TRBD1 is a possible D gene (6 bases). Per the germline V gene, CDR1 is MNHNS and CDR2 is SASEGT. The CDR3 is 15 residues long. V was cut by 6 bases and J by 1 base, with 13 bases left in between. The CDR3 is CASRPQGGSNQPQHF. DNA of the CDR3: TGTGCCAGCAGACCCCAAGGGGGGAGCAATCAGCCCCAGCATTTT.

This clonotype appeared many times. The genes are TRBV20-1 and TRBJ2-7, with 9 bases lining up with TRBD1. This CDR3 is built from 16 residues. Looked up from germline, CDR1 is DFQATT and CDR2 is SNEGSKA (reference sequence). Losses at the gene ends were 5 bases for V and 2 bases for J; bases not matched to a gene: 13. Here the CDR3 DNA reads TGCAGTGCTTCCTCTGGGGAGAGACAGGGGGCCTACGAGCAGTACTTC. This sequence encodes CSASSGERQGAYEQYF.

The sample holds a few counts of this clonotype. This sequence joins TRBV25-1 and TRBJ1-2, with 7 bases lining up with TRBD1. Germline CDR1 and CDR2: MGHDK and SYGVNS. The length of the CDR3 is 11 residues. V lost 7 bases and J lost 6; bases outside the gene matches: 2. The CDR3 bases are TGTGCCAGCATAGGACAGGATGGCTACACCTTC. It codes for CASIGQDGYTF.

CDR3 in DNA: TGTGCCAGCAGTGACCGACAGGGGGCGCGTGATCGAGAAAAACTGTTTTTT. Translated: CASSDRQGARDREKLFF. The V and J genes are TRBV6-2 or TRBV6-3 and TRBJ1-4; 10 positions agree with TRBD1. Germline trimming cut 5 bases from V and 8 bases from J; bases unmatched to any gene: 14. Germline CDR1 is MNHEY and CDR2 is SVGEGT. CDR3 length: 17 residues.

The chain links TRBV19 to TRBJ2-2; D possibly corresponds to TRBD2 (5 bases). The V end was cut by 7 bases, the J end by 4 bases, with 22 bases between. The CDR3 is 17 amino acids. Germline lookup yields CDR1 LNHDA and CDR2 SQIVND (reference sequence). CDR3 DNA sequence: TGTGCCAGTACCTTCGCCTCCACTAGTAGGGCCACCGGGGAGCTGTTTTTT. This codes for CASTFASTSRATGELFF.

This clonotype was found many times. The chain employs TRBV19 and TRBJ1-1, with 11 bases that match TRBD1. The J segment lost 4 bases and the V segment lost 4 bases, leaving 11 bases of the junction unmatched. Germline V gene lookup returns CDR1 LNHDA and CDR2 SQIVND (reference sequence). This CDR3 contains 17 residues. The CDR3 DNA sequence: TGTGCCAGTAGTACCCTTTGGACAGGGGGCTTCGGCACTGAAGCTTTCTTT. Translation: CASSTLWTGGFGTEAFF.

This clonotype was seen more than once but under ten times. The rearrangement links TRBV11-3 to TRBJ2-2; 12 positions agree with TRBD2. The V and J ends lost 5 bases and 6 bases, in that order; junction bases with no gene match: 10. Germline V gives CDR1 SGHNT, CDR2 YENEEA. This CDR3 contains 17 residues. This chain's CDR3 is CASSGLAGSYGAGELFF. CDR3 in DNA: TGTGCCAGCAGCGGACTAGCGGGGTCCTACGGGGCCGGGGAGCTGTTTTTT. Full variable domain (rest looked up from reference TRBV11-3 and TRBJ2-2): EAGVVQSPRYKIIEKKQPVAFWCNPISGHNTLYWYLQNLGQGPELLIRYENEEAVDDSQLPKDRFSAERLKGVDSTLKIQPAELGDSAVYLCASSGLAGSYGAGELFFGEGSRLTVL.

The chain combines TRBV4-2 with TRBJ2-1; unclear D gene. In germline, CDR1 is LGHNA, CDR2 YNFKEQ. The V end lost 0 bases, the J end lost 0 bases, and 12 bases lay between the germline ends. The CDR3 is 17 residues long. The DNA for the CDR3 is TGTGCCAGCAGCCAAGATGACTCTAGTAGCTCCTACAATGAGCAGTTCTTC. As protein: CASSQDDSSSSYNEQFF.

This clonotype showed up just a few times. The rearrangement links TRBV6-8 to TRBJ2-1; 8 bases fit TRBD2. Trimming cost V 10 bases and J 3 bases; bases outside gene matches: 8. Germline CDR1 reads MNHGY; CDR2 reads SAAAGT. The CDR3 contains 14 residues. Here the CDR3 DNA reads TGTGCCACCCTGGAGCGGGGGCTCTACAATGAGCAGTTCTTC. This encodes CATLERGLYNEQFF.

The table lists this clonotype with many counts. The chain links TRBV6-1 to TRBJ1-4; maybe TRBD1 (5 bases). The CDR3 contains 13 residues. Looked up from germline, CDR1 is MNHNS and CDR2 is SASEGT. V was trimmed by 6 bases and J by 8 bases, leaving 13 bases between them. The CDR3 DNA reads TGTGCCAGCAGAGGACAAGCGGGAGAAAAACTGTTTTTT. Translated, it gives CASRGQAGEKLFF.

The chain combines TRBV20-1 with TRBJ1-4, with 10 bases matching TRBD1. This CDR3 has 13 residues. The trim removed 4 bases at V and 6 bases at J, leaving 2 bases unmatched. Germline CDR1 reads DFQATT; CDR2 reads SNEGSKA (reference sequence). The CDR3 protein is CSAKTGGDEKLFF. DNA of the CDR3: TGCAGTGCTAAGACAGGGGGCGATGAAAAACTGTTTTTT.